These 10 T cell receptor beta chains came from one sample sequenced in a study of beta chain features in type 1 diabetes. What was sequenced were expressed TCRB transcripts, since all of the isolated RNA had been reverse transcribed. Clones were sequenced by immunoSEQ multiplex PCR, and TCRdb holds only the in-frame ones, with some missing. The table lists under 450,000 clones, 14% of them singletons. Sequencing input: naive CD4+ T cells from blood. The source is a man aged 25 to 40 in good health.

This sequence joins TRBV4-3 and TRBJ2-5, with 8 bases lining up with TRBD2. CDR3 size: 15 residues. The germline CDR1 and CDR2 sequences are LGHNA and YSLEER. Trimming took 4 bases from V and 5 from J; bases not matched to a gene: 9. CDR3 nucleotides: TGCGCCAGCAGCCCCGGGACTAGGGGTGGGGAGACCCAGTACTTC. It yields the protein CASSPGTRGGETQYF.

Of note for this clone: The same CDR3 is also encoded by other DNA sequences in this sample. The rearrangement links TRBV5-1 to TRBJ2-3; 8 bases align to TRBD2. This CDR3 contains 15 residues. Germline V gene lookup returns CDR1 SGHRS and CDR2 YFSETQ. The trim removed 2 bases at V and 1 base at J, leaving 3 bases unmatched. Here the CDR3 reads CASSLQAGGTDTQYF. CDR3 in DNA: TGCGCCAGCAGCTTACAAGCGGGGGGCACAGATACGCAGTATTTT.

The chain employs TRBV30 and TRBJ1-1; no reliable D call. Deletions cut 5 bases from V and 5 bases from J, with 15 bases between. CDR1 and CDR2 (germline): GTSNPN, SVGIG (reference sequence). CDR3 length: 13 amino acids. Here the CDR3 DNA reads TGTGCCTGGGAGTCGTCAAGGGATACTGAAGCTTTCTTT. As protein: CAWESSRDTEAFF.

V is TRBV29-1 and J is TRBJ1-2; D unresolved. CDR1 SQVTM and CDR2 ANQGSEA come from the germline V gene. Trimming shortened V by 8 bases and J by 3 bases, and 13 bases separated the two germline ends. The CDR3 has 12 residues. This CDR3 reads CSIRPGDYGYTF. CDR3 in DNA: TGCAGCATACGTCCGGGCGACTATGGCTACACCTTC.

A few counts support this clone. The chain links TRBV21-1 to TRBJ2-3; TRBD2 is the table's D call, not checked against the DNA. TRBV21-1 is noted as a pseudogene. CDR3 length equals 11 residues. The CDR3 loop reads CASRHGDTQYF. The CDR3 region has the DNA TGTGCCAGCAGACACGGGGATACGCAGTATTTT.

In its sample, this clone was seen a few times. Other DNA sequences in the same sample also yield this CDR3. The chain joins TRBV5-1 to TRBJ2-3; D gene ambiguous. CDR1 SGHRS and CDR2 YFSETQ come from the germline V gene. The CDR3 extends over 14 amino acids. Trimming pared 0 bases from V and 0 bases from J, leaving 5 bases between. Written as DNA, the CDR3 is TGCGCCAGCAGCTTGGGCGAAAGCACAGATACGCAGTATTTT. Translated, it gives CASSLGESTDTQYF.

The genes are TRBV6-5 and TRBJ1-1; D gene unclear. Trimming left V 3 bases short and J 1 base short, with 9 bases between. This CDR3 comprises 14 residues. CDR1 MNHEY and CDR2 SVGAGI come from the germline V gene. CDR3 amino acids: CASSYARRNTEAFF. As DNA, the CDR3 is TGTGCCAGCAGTTATGCCCGGCGGAACACTGAAGCTTTCTTT.

Regarding this clone: At one of its ends the junction is not consistent with the germline gene, which may arise from a read error. This chain links TRBV10-2 with TRBJ2-1, with D possibly being TRBD1 or TRBD2 (5 bases each). CDR1 is WSHSY, CDR2 SAAADI, per germline. The CDR3 has 14 amino acids. The CDR3 DNA reads as TGCGCCAGCACTGGGGGAATAGGATGGCAAAGAGCGGTCTTC. Translated: CASTGGIGWQRAVF.

This chain links TRBV19 with TRBJ2-1, with a tentative D call TRBD2 (6 bases). The CDR3 runs to 12 residues. From germline, CDR1 is LNHDA and CDR2 SQIVND (reference sequence). V was trimmed by 10 bases and J by 5 bases, leaving 12 bases between them. The CDR3 coding sequence is TGTGCCACCATAGCGGTCAACAATGAGCAGTTCTTC. It encodes CATIAVNNEQFF.

V usage is TRBV11-3 and J usage is TRBJ1-1; maybe TRBD1 (5 bases). The CDR3 is made up of 16 amino acids. The germline CDR1 and CDR2 sequences are SGHNT and YENEEA. V dropped 5 bases and J dropped 2 bases, with 18 bases sitting between them. The DNA of the CDR3 is TGTGCCAGCAGCACCGACAACAGGTACTTAAACACTGAAGCTTTCTTT. It codes for CASSTDNRYLNTEAFF.